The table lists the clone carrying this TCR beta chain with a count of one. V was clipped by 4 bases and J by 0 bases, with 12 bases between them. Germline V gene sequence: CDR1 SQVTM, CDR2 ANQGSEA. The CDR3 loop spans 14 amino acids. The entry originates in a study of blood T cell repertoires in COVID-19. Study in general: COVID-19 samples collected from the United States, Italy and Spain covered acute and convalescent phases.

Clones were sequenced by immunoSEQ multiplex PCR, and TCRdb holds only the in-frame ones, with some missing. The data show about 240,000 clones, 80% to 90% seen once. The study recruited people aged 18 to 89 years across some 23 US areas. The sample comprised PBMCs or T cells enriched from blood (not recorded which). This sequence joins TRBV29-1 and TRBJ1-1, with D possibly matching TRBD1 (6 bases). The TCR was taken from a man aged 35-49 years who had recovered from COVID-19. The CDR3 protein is CSVVQGLMNTEAFF. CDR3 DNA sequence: TGCAGCGTTGTTCAGGGGCTGATGAACACTGAAGCTTTCTTT. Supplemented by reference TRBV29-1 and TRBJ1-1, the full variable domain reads SAVISQKPSRDICQRGTSLTIQCQVDSQVTMMFWYRQQPGQSLTLIATANQGSEATYESGFVIDKFPISRPNLTFSTLTVSNMSPEDSSIYLCSVVQGLMNTEAFFGQGTRLTVV.